This T cell receptor beta chain stems from a study of a mutant IDH1 vaccine in newly diagnosed glioma. Study overall: In some groups vaccination began 4-6 weeks post-radiotherapy; others received it with temozolomide. Beforehand, treatment had been radiotherapy, temozolomide, or both; the majority received both.

The CDR3 spans 15 residues. Germline CDR1 is SNHLY and CDR2 is FYNNEI. Trimming left V 2 bases short and J 1 base short, with 8 bases between. Regarding time point: week 23, last vaccination. Vaccination comprised doses that each held 300 ug of mutant IDH1 20-mer peptide, plus topical imiquimod. Tumors from donors were new WHO grade 3 or 4 IDH1-mutant astrocytomas with ATRX loss. The repertoire was sequenced with immunoSEQ multiplex PCR; TCRdb's copy has only in-frame clones and lacks some. The profile shows about 29,000 clones, around 80% of them singletons. A note on this clone: Antigen: not known.

Sequenced here: PBMCs, sampled from a glioma patient whose treatment included an IDH1 peptide vaccine. The chain recombines TRBV2 with TRBJ2-2; D gene uncertain. The TCR originated in a woman aged 18-29 years with glioma. In DNA form, the CDR3 reads TGTGCCAGCAGTGAATATTGGGGGAACACCGGGGAGCTGTTTTTT. This encodes CASSEYWGNTGELFF.